The clone carrying this TCR beta chain has only a few counts. This entry comes from a study of response to subunit inactivated influenza vaccine. TCRdb passed the RT-PCR reads through MiXCR, listing each CDR3 protein once. The data show hundreds of thousands of distinct CDR3 sequences, less than 20% seen once. Germline CDR1 LGHNA, CDR2 YNFKEQ. The CDR3 loop spans 19 amino acids. V was cut by 0 bases and J by 0 bases, with 15 bases left in between. This specimen was PBMCs from blood, taken about 5 days after vaccination. This clonotype was sampled from a man over 45 who received an inactivated influenza vaccine. The chain joins TRBV4-2 to TRBJ2-6; TRBD1 or TRBD2 may be the D gene (5 bases each). The CDR3 protein is CASSQDAGTASSGANVLTF. The CDR3 DNA sequence: TGTGCCAGCAGCCAAGATGCCGGGACCGCCAGCTCTGGGGCCAACGTCCTGACTTTC.